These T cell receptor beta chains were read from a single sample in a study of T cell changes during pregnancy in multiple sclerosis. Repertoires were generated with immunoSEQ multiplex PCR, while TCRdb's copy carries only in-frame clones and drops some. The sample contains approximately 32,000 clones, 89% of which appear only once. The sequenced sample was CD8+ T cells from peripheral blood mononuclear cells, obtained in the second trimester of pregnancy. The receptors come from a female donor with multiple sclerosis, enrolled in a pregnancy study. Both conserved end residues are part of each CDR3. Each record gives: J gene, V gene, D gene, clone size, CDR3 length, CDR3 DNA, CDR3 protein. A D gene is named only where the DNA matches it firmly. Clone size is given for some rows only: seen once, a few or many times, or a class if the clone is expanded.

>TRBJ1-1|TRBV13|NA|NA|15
TGTGCCAGCAGCTTAGGCCGGGGGTCTAGGACTGAAGCTTTCTTT
CASSLGRGSRTEAFF
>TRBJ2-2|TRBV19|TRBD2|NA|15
TGTGCCAGTATCCATAGCGGGGGGAACACCGGGGAGCTGTTTTTT
CASIHSGGNTGELFF
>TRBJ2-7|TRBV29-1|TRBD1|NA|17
TGCAGCGTTGAAGATCGGGGGACAGGGGAACAGACTTACGAGCAGTACTTC
CSVEDRGTGEQTYEQYF
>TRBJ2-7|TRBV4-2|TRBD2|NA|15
TGTGCCAGCAGCCACGGACTAGCGGGAGATTACGAGCAGTACTTC
CASSHGLAGDYEQYF
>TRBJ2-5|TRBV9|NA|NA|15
TGTGCCAGCAGCTACGACGGAGGGGCCCGAGAGACCCAGTACTTC
CASSYDGGARETQYF
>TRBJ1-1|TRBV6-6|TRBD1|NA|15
TGTGCCAGCAGTTACCGACAGGGGATGAACACTGAAGCTTTCTTT
CASSYRQGMNTEAFF
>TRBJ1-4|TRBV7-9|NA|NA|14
TGTGCCAGCAGCTTACGTGGGCCTAATGAAAAACTGTTTTTT
CASSLRGPNEKLFF
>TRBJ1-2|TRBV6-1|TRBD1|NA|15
TGTGCCAGCAGTGAATTTTGGACAGGGAAGGATGGCTACACCTTC
CASSEFWTGKDGYTF
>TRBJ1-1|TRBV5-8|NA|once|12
TGTGCCAGCAGACTGAGGCCGGCTGAAGCTTTCTTT
CASRLRPAEAFF
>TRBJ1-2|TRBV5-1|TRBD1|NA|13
TGCGCCAGCAGCCCCGGACAGGGGGCCGTCTACACCTTC
CASSPGQGAVYTF
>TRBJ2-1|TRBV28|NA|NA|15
TGTGCCAGCAGACTGACTACCAGCTCCTACAATGAGCAGTTCTTC
CASRLTTSSYNEQFF
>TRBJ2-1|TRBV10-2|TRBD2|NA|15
TGCGCCAGCAGCGCCGGAACTAGCGGGATCAATGAGCAGTTCTTC
CASSAGTSGINEQFF
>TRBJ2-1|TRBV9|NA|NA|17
TGTGCCAGCAGCCCCTCCCGCCTGCCCCACTCCCACAATGAGCAGTTCTTC
CASSPSRLPHSHNEQFF
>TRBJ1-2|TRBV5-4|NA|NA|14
TGTGCCAGCAGCCCAGGGCGCGGGAGCTATGGCTACACCTTC
CASSPGRGSYGYTF
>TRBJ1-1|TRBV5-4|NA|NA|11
TGTGCCAGCGGCGGGGGGGCTGAAGCTTTCTTT
CASGGGAEAFF
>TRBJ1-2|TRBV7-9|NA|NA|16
TGTGCCAGCAGCTTACGCAGGGGCGAAATAAACTATGGCTACACCTTC
CASSLRRGEINYGYTF
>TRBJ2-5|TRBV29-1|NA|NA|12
TGCAGCGCGGTGGAGGGGTTAGAGACCCAGTACTTC
CSAVEGLETQYF
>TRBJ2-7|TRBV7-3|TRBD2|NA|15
TGTGCCAGCAGCACGCCTAGCGGGGGGGCCTACGAGCAGTACTTC
CASSTPSGGAYEQYF
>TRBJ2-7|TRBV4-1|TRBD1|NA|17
TGCGCCAGCAGCCACCTCTTAAGCCGGGACAGGGGTTCCGAGCAGTACTTC
CASSHLLSRDRGSEQYF
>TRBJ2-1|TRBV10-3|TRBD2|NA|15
TGTGCCATCGGAAGTGATAGCGGGAGCAGTAATGAGCAGTTCTTC
CAIGSDSGSSNEQFF
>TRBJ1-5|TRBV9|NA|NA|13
TGTGCCAGCAGCGTAGTGGCCGATCAGCCCCAGCATTTT
CASSVVADQPQHF
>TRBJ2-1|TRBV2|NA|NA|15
TGTGCCAGCAGTGAGGGGGGGGCTTCCTACAATGAGCAGTTCTTC
CASSEGGASYNEQFF
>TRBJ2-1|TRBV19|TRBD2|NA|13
TGTGCCAGTATTGGCGGGGGATACAATGAGCAGTTCTTC
CASIGGGYNEQFF
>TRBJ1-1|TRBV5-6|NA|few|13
TGTGCCAGCAGCAGTGGGGCCAGGCTTGAAGCTTTCTTT
CASSSGARLEAFF
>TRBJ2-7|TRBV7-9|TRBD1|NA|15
TGTGCCAGCAGCCCCGGACAGGGGCCTTTCTACGAGCAGTACTTC
CASSPGQGPFYEQYF
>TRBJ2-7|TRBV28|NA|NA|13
TGTGCCAGCAGTTGGAACTATCCTTACGAGCAGTACTTC
CASSWNYPYEQYF
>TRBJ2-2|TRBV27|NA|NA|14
TGTGCCAGCAGTTTCAGTAGGAGGCCCGGGGAGCTGTTTTTT
CASSFSRRPGELFF
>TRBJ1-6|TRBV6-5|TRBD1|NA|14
TGTGCCAGCAATACAGGGGGCGGCAATTCACCCCTCCACTTT
CASNTGGGNSPLHF
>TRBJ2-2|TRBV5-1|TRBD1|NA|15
TGCGCCAGCAGAGACAGGGGGTATATGGCCGGGGAGCTGTTTTTT
CASRDRGYMAGELFF
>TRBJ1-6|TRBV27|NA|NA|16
TGTGCCAGCAGTTTGGACAACCCCTACTATAATTCACCCCTCCACTTT
CASSLDNPYYNSPLHF
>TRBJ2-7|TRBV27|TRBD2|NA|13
TGTGCCAGCAGTTTATCGGGGAGGGGCGAGCAGTACTTC
CASSLSGRGEQYF
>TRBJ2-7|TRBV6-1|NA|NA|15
TGTGCCAGCAGTGAAGGCCTCGCAGCGCCCTACGAGCAGTACTTC
CASSEGLAAPYEQYF
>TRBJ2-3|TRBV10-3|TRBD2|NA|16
TGTGCCATCAGTGAGTCCGGACTAGCCGGCACAGATACGCAGTATTTT
CAISESGLAGTDTQYF
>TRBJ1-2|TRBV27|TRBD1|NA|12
TGTGCCACCCACGACAGGGTGGAAGGCTACACCTTC
CATHDRVEGYTF
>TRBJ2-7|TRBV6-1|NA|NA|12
TGTGCCAGCAGTCAAGACTTTTACGAGCAGTACTTC
CASSQDFYEQYF
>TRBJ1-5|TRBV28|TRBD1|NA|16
TGTGCCAGCAGTATAAGGACAGGGGGCGCTAATCAGCCCCAGCATTTT
CASSIRTGGANQPQHF
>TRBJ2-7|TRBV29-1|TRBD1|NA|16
TGCAGCGTTGGACGGGACAGGTGGTCCCACTCCTACGAGCAGTACTTC
CSVGRDRWSHSYEQYF
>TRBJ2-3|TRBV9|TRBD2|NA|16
TGTGCCAGCAGCGCTGCGACTAGCGGGAACACAGATACGCAGTATTTT
CASSAATSGNTDTQYF
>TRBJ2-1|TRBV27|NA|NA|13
TGTGCCAGCAGTTGGACAGACTACAATGAGCAGTTCTTC
CASSWTDYNEQFF
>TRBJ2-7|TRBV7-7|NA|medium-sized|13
TGTGCCAGCAGCTTATTCCAGGGGTACGAGCAGTACTTC
CASSLFQGYEQYF
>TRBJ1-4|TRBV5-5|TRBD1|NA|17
TGTGCCAGCAGCTTGCCTAGACAGGGATGGACTAATGAAAAACTGTTTTTT
CASSLPRQGWTNEKLFF
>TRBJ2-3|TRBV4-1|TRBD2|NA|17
TGCGCCAGCAGCCAAGAGGGAGCGGGGATTCGCACAGATACGCAGTATTTT
CASSQEGAGIRTDTQYF
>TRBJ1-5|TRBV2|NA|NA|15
TGTGCCAGCAGTACGGGACAAGATAGCAATCAGCCCCAGCATTTT
CASSTGQDSNQPQHF
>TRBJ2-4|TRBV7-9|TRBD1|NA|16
TGTGCCAGCAGCTCCCGGACAGGTGTGGACAAAAACATTCAGTACTTC
CASSSRTGVDKNIQYF
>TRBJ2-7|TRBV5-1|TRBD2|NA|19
TGCGCCAGCAGCCTTGGCTGGACTAGCGGGGAGAAGAGCTCCTACGAGCAGTACTTC
CASSLGWTSGEKSSYEQYF
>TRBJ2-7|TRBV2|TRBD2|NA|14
TGTGCCAGCAGTGAAGGACTAGCGGGCTACGAGCAGTACTTC
CASSEGLAGYEQYF